This T cell receptor (beta chain) was profiled in a study of T cells in Graves' hyperthyroidism and ophthalmopathy. Trimming took 1 base from V and 8 from J; bases not matched to a gene: 5. Germline values: CDR1 SGHRS, CDR2 YFSETQ. The CDR3 consists of 14 residues. Newly diagnosed patients aged 18 to 65 had hyperthyroidism of under 2 months' duration. The blood specimen was taken at initial hyperthyroidism diagnosis, before any ophthalmopathy symptoms. The source of the PBMCs was approximately 9.5 ml of fresh peripheral blood. Template material for amplifying TCR beta CDR3 regions consisted of RNA transcripts. In the first-round RT-PCR of the TCR CDR3, the HTBI primer set was used. From the multiplex PCR reads, TCRdb called clonotypes with MiXCR, one entry per CDR3 protein. The table records around 380,000 distinct CDR3 sequences, roughly 14% of them present only once. The table lists this clonotype with a few counts.

The sequencing sample was made of blood. The sequence was obtained from a man aged 30-40 years with Graves' hyperthyroidism that later progressed to Graves' ophthalmopathy. This chain joins TRBV5-1 and TRBJ2-1, with 8 bases that match TRBD2. DNA for the CDR3: TGCGCCAGCAGCTTGCGGGGGGGCCTTGATGAGCAGTTCTTC. This translates into CASSLRGGLDEQFF.